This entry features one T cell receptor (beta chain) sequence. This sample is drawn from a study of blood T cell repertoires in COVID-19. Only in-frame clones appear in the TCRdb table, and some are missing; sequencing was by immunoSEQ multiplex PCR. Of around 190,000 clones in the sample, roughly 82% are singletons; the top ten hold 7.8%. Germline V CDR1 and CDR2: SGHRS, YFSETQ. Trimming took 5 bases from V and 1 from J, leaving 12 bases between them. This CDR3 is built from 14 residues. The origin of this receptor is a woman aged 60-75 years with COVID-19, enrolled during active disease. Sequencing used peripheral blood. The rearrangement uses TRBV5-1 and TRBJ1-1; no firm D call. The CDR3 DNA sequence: TGCGCCAGCAGAGTTGGGCCAGGGAACACTGAAGCTTTCTTT. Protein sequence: CASRVGPGNTEAFF.